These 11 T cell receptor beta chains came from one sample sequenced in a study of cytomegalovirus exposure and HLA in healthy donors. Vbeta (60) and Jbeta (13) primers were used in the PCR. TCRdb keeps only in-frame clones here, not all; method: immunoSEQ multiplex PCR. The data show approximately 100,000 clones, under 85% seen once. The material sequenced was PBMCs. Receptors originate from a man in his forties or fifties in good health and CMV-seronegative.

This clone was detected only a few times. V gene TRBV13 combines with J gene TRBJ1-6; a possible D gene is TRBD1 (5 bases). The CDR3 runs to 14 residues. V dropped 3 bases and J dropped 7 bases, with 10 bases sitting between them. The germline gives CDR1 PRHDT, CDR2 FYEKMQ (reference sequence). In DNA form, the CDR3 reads TGTGCCAGCAGCTTTGACAGCAAAAATTCACCCCTCCACTTT. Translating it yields CASSFDSKNSPLHF. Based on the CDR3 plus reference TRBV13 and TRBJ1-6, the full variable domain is AAGVIQSPRHLIKEKRETATLKCYPIPRHDTVYWYQQGPGQDPQFLISFYEKMQSDKGSIPDRFSAQQFSDYHSELNMSSLELGDSALYFCASSFDSKNSPLHFGNGTRLTVT.

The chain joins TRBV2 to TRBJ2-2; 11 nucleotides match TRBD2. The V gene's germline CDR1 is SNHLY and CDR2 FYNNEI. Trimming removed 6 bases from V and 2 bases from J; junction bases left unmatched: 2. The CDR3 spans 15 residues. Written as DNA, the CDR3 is TGTGCCAGCAGCGGACTAGCGGGTAACACCGGGGAGCTGTTTTTT. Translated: CASSGLAGNTGELFF.

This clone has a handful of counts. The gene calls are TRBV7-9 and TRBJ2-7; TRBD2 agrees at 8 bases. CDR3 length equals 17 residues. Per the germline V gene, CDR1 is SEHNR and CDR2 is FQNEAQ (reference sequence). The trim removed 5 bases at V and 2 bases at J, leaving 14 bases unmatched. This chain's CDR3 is CASSPTPGNSGAYEQYF. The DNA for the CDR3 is TGTGCCAGCAGCCCCACCCCGGGTAATAGCGGGGCCTACGAGCAGTACTTC.

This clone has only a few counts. CDR3 bases: TGTGCCAGCAGCCAAGTGGAGACGGGCTACAATGAGCAGTTCTTC. Translating gives CASSQVETGYNEQFF. The gene calls are TRBV14 and TRBJ2-1, with D unclear. V lost 1 base, J lost 3 bases, and 10 bases lay in between. This CDR3 comprises 15 residues. Germline CDR1 reads SGHDN; CDR2 reads FVKESK.

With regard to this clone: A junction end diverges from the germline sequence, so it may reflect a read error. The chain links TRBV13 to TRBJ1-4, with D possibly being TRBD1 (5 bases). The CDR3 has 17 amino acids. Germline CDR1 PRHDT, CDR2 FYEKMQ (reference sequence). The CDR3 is CASRLGTYVSTNEKLFF. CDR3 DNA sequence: TGTGCCAGCCGCTTGGGGACTTACGTCTCAACTAATGAAAAACTGTTTTTT.

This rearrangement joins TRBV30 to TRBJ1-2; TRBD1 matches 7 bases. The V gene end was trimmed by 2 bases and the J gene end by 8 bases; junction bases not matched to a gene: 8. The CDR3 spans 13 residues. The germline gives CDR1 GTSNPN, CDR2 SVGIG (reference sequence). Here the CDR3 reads CAWSLGQVEGYTF. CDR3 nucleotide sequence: TGTGCCTGGAGTCTTGGACAGGTGGAAGGCTACACCTTC.

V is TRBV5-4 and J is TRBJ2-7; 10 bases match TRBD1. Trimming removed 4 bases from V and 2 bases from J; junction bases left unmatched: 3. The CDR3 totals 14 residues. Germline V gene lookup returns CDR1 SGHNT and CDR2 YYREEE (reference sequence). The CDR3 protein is CASSPDRGAYEQYF. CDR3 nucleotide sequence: TGTGCCAGCAGCCCGGACAGGGGGGCCTACGAGCAGTACTTC.

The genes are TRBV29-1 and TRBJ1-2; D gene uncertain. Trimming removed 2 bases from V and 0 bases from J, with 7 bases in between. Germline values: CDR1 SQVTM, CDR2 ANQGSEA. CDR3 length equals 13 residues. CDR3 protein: CSVETGTNYGYTF. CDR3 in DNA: TGCAGCGTTGAAACGGGGACTAACTATGGCTACACCTTC.

CDR3 in DNA: TGTGCCAGCAGCTTAGGCGGACAAGAGACCCAGTACTTC. The encoded protein is CASSLGGQETQYF. The rearrangement joins TRBV7-9 to TRBJ2-5, with unresolved D. Germline lookup yields CDR1 SEHNR and CDR2 FQNEAQ (reference sequence). The CDR3 has 13 amino acids. Deletions cut 1 base from V and 2 bases from J, with 5 bases between. The full variable domain, rest sourced from reference TRBV7-9 and TRBJ2-5, is DTGVSQNPRHKITKRGQNVTFRCDPISEHNRLYWYRQTLGQGPEFLTYFQNEAQLEKSRLLSDRFSAERPKGSFSTLEIQRTEQGDSAMYLCASSLGGQETQYFGPGTRLLVL.

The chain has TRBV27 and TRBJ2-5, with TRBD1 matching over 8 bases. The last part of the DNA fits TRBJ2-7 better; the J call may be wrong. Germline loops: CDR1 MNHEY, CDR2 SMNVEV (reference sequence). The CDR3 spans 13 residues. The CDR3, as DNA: TGTGCCAGCGGACAGGGATTGCTCTACGAGCAGTACTTC. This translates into CASGQGLLYEQYF.

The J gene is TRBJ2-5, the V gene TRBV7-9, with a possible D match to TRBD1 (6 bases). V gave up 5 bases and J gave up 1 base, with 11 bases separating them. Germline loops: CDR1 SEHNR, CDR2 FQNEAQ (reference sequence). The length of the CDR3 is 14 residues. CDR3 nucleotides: TGTGCCAGCAGCCGAGACAGGTTCCAAGAGACCCAGTACTTC. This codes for CASSRDRFQETQYF.